Listed below are T cell receptor beta chains from one sample, sequenced in a study of radiotherapy plus CTLA-4 blockade in lung cancer. Some clones are missing from TCRdb's copy, which holds only in-frame ones; the method was immunoSEQ multiplex PCR. The table shows 90,000 to 150,000 clones, with about 77% occurring only once. The sequenced sample was peripheral blood, obtained from a patient treated with radiotherapy plus ipilimumab. All receptors come from a human donor with non-small cell lung cancer who had a partial response to radiotherapy plus ipilimumab. CDR3s include the opening cysteine and the closing phenylalanine or tryptophan. Each record gives: CDR3 DNA, CDR3 protein, J gene, V gene, clone size, D gene. A D gene is named only where the DNA matches it firmly. Size values are once, few and many counts, or a class for expanded clones, and some rows have none.

TGTGCCAGCTCACCAGGGCCGGGGACTGAAGCTTTCTTT CASSPGPGTEAFF TRBJ1-1 TRBV18 . .
TGCGCCAGCACCCGCACAGGGAACGGAAACACCATATATTTT CASTRTGNGNTIYF TRBJ1-3 TRBV5-1 . .
TGTGCCTGGGGTCGGGACAGCTCTGGCACTGAAGCTTTCTTT CAWGRDSSGTEAFF TRBJ1-1 TRBV30 . TRBD1
TGTGCCAGCAGCCAAGGGGGACTTAAGGCCCAGTACTTC CASSQGGLKAQYF TRBJ2-5 TRBV14 . .
TGTGCCAGCAGTTACGTAGGACAGGGGGTTAATTCACCCCTCCACTTT CASSYVGQGVNSPLHF TRBJ1-6 TRBV6-5 . TRBD1
TGCGCCAGCAGCTTGGAGCCGAATGAAAAACTGTTTTTT CASSLEPNEKLFF TRBJ1-4 TRBV5-1 . .
TGTGCCAGCAGTTACTCCGGGACAGGGGGAAACATTCAGTACTTC CASSYSGTGGNIQYF TRBJ2-4 TRBV28 . TRBD1
TGTGCCACCAGTGAGGGCCCGGACAGGGGAGACAATCAGCCCCAGCATTTT CATSEGPDRGDNQPQHF TRBJ1-5 TRBV15 . TRBD1
TGTGCCAGCAGTTTTTTTAGGGGGGGGACATCCTATGGCTACACCTTC CASSFFRGGTSYGYTF TRBJ1-2 TRBV27 . .
TGTGCCAGCAGCAGATTTGCAACTAATGAAAAACTGTTTTTT CASSRFATNEKLFF TRBJ1-4 TRBV6-5 . .
TGTGCCAGTAGTAAAGACAGGGTTGGCGGCTACACCTTC CASSKDRVGGYTF TRBJ1-2 TRBV19 . TRBD1
TGTGCCGGCCAGGTGGGTGGGAGTTCCTACAATGAGCAGTTCTTC CAGQVGGSSYNEQFF TRBJ2-1 TRBV6-1 . .
TGTGCCAGCAGCTCCACCCGGGGAGATCAAGCTGAGCAGTTCTTC CASSSTRGDQAEQFF TRBJ2-1 TRBV11-3 . .
TGTGCCACCGCAGGGGACAGGCTTGCGAACACCGGGGAGCTGTTTTTT CATAGDRLANTGELFF TRBJ2-2 TRBV19 . TRBD1
TGTGCCAGCTCACCACTAGGGGGAGTCACTGAAGCTTTCTTT CASSPLGGVTEAFF TRBJ1-1 TRBV18 . .
TGTGCCAGCAGTGCGGGACAGTGGGAACGCGAGACCCAGTACTTC CASSAGQWERETQYF TRBJ2-5 TRBV28 . .
TGTGCCAGCAGCCGACACCTCAACGGGGAGTACTATGGCTACACCTTC CASSRHLNGEYYGYTF TRBJ1-2 TRBV28 few .
TGTGCCAGCAGCTTATCGCGGGAGAGCACAGATACGCAGTATTTT CASSLSRESTDTQYF TRBJ2-3 TRBV7-2 . TRBD2
TGCGCCAGCAGCCAAGATAATTATGTGGGTCGGGGCACTGAAGCTTTCTTT CASSQDNYVGRGTEAFF TRBJ1-1 TRBV4-1 . .
TGTGCCAGCTCACCAGGGGGGTTCCTTCAGCCCCAGCATTTT CASSPGGFLQPQHF TRBJ1-5 TRBV18 . .
TGCGCCAGCAGCCCGTTTCCGGGACTGGCCAATGAGCAGTTCTTC CASSPFPGLANEQFF TRBJ2-1 TRBV5-1 . .
TGTGCCAGCTCACTACGACAGGGCCAAGAGACCCAGTACTTC CASSLRQGQETQYF TRBJ2-5 TRBV18 . TRBD1
TGTGCCAGTACCGTACCTGGGACAGCAAATCAGCCCCAGCATTTT CASTVPGTANQPQHF TRBJ1-5 TRBV19 . TRBD1
TGTGCCAGCAGTTTATATGGGACAGGCCCGAGGGGTACCCAGTACTTC CASSLYGTGPRGTQYF TRBJ2-5 TRBV28 . TRBD1
TGTGCCAGCAGAACAGGGGGCGGGGGGAAACTGTTTTTT CASRTGGGGKLFF TRBJ1-4 TRBV6-5 . TRBD1